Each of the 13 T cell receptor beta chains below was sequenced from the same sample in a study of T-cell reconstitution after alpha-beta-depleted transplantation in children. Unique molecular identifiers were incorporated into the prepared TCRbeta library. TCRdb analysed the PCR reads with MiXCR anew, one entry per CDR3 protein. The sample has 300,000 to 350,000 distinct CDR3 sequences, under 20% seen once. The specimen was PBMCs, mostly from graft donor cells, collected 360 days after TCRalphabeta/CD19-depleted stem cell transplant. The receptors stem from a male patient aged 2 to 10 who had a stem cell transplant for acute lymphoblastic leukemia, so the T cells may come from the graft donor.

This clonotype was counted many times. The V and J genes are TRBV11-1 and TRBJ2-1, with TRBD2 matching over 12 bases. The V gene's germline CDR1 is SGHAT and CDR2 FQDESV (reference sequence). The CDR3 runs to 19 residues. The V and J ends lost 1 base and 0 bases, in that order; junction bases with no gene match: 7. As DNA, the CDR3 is TGTGCCAGCAGCTTAGGACTAGCGGGAGAGGGTCTCTCCTACAATGAGCAGTTCTTC. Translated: CASSLGLAGEGLSYNEQFF.

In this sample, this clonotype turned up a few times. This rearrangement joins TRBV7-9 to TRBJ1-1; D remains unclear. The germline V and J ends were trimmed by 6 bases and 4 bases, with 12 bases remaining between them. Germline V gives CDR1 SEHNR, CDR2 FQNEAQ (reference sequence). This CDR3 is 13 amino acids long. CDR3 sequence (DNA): TGTGCCAGCAGTTATGACCCGACCACTGAAGCTTTCTTT. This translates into CASSYDPTTEAFF.

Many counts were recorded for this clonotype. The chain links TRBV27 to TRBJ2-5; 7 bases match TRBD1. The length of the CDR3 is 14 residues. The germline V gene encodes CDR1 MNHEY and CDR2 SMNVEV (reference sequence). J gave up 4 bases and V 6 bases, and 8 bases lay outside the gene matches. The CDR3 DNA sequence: TGTGCCAGCAGACTCCTGACAGGGCCAGAGACCCAGTACTTC. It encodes CASRLLTGPETQYF.

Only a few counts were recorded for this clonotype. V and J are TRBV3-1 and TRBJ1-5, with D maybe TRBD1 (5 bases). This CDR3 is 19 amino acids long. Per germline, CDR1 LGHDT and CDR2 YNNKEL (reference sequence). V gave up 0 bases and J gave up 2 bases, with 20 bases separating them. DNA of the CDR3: TGTGCCAGCAGCCAAGACGGGGCGTCCCACCGAAGGTGCAATCAGCCCCAGCATTTT. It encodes CASSQDGASHRRCNQPQHF.

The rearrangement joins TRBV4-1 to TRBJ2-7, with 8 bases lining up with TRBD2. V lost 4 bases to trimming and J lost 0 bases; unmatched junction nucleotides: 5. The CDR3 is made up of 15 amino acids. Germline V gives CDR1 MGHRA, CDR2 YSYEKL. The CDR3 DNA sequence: TGCGCCAGCAGCCTCTCGACTAGCGACTCCTACGAGCAGTACTTC. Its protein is CASSLSTSDSYEQYF.

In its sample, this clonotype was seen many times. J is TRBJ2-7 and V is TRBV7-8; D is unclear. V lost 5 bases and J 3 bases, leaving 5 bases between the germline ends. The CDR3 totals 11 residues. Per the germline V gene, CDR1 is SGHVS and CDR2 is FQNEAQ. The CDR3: CASSDHYEQYF. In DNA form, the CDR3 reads TGTGCCAGCAGCGATCACTACGAGCAGTACTTC.

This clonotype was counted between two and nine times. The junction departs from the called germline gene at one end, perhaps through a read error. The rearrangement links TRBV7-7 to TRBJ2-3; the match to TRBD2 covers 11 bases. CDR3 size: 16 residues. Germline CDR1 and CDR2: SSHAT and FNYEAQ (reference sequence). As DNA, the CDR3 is TGTGCTAGCAGCTTAGGTACCGGGACTAGCGGAGATACGCAGTATTTT. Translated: CASSLGTGTSGDTQYF.

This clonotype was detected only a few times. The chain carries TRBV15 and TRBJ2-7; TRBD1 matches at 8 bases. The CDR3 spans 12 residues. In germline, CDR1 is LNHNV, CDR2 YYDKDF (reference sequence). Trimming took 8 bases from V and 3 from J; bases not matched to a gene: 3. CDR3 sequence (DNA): TGTGCCACCGGACAGGGATACTACGAGCAGTACTTC. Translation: CATGQGYYEQYF.

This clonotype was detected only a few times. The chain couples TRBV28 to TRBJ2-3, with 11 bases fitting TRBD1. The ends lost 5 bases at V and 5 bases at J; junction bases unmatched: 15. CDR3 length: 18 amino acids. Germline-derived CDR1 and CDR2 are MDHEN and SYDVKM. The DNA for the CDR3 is TGTGCCAGCAGTCCCCGATTTCCGTGGACAGGGGGCAGAGATACGCAGTATTTT. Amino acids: CASSPRFPWTGGRDTQYF.

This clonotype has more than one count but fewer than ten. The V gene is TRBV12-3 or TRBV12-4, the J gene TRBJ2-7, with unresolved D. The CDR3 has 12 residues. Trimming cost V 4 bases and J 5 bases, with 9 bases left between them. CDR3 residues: CASSYEMDEQYF. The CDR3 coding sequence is TGTGCCAGCAGTTATGAGATGGACGAGCAGTACTTC.

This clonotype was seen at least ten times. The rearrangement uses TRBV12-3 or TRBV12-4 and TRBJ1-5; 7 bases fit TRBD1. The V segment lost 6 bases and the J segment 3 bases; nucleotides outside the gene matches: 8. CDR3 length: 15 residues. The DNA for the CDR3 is TGTGCCAGCAGGTCAGGGGGAACCGACAATCAGCCCCAGCATTTT. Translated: CASRSGGTDNQPQHF.

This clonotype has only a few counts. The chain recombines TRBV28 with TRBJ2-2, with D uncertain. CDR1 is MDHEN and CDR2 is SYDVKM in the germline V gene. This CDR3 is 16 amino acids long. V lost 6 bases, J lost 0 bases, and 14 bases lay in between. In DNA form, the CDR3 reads TGTGCCAGCAGCCAAATTCGGGTCCCGAACACCGGGGAGCTGTTTTTT. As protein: CASSQIRVPNTGELFF.

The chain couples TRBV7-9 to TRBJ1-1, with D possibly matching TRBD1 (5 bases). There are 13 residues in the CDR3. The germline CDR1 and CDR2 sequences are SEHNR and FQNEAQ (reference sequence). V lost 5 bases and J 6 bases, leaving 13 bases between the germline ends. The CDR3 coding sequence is TGTGCCAGCAGCCGACGGGAAGGGGCTGAAGCTTTCTTT. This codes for CASSRREGAEAFF.